Described below is a single T cell receptor (beta chain) sequence and its context. The germline V and J ends were trimmed by 3 bases and 7 bases, with 7 bases remaining between them. The germline gives CDR1 KGHSH, CDR2 LQKENI. This CDR3 is 13 amino acids long. The data originate from a study of blood T cell repertoires in COVID-19. Study as a whole: Collection of acute and convalescent COVID-19 samples took place in the United States, Italy and Spain. Sources were T cells, B-cell-depleted T cells, or PBMCs; the material itself was cDNA or gDNA.

Original analysis: Estimates of nucleated cell counts were drawn from the amplification of reference gene primers. Measured with immunoSEQ multiplex PCR; TCRdb has only the in-frame clones, and not every one. The DNA gave D and trimming, while V, J and clone size come from that table. There are around 150,000 clones in the sample; 87% occur only once, and less than 4.5% lies in the top ten. The source of this sequence is a woman aged 55-69 years with active or convalescent COVID-19. The chain uses TRBV18 and TRBJ1-6; maybe TRBD1 (5 bases). Specimen: peripheral blood. The CDR3 here is CASSPGGNSPLHF. The DNA for the CDR3 is TGTGCCAGCTCACCGGGGGGGAATTCACCCCTCCACTTT.